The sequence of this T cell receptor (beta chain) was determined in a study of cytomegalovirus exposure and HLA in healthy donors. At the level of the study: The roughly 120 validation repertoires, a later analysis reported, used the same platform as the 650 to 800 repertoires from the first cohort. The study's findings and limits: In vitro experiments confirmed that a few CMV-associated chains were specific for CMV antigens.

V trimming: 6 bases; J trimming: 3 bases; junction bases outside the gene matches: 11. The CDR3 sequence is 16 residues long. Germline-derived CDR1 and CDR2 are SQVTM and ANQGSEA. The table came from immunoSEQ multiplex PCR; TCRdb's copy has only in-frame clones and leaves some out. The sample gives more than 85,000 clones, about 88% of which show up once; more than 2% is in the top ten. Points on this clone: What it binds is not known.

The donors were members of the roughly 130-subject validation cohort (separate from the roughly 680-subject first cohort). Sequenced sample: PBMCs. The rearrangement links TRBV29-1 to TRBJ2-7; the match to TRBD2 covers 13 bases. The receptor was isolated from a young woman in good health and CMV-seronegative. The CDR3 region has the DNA TGCAGCGTGCAACCCGGGACTAGCGGGACCCTCTACGAGCAGTACTTC. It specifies CSVQPGTSGTLYEQYF.